This TCR beta chain was recorded in a study of T cells in localized non-small cell lung cancer. Comments on this clone: The antigen is unknown.

Findings of the study overall: Longer overall survival was linked to higher blood T cell density. Exceeding tumor, uninvolved adjacent lung had the highest T cell clonality.

The repertoire was sequenced with immunoSEQ multiplex PCR; TCRdb's copy has only in-frame clones and lacks some. Of some 3,200 clones detected, about 29% appear once; the ten largest clones hold roughly 9%. The sequenced sample was lung tumor tissue, obtained before any cancer treatment. This clonotype originated in a man aged 40-75 years with stage I lung adenocarcinoma.

CDR3 DNA: TGTGCCAGCAGCCAGCGGTTGGGCGGGGGATCATGGGAGACCCAGTACTTC. This gives the protein CASSQRLGGGSWETQYF. This chain connects TRBV14 to TRBJ2-5; 7 bases are shared with TRBD2. The germline V gene has CDR1 SGHDN and CDR2 FVKESK. Germline trimming cut 3 bases from V and 5 bases from J; bases unmatched to any gene: 15. The CDR3 is 17 residues long.